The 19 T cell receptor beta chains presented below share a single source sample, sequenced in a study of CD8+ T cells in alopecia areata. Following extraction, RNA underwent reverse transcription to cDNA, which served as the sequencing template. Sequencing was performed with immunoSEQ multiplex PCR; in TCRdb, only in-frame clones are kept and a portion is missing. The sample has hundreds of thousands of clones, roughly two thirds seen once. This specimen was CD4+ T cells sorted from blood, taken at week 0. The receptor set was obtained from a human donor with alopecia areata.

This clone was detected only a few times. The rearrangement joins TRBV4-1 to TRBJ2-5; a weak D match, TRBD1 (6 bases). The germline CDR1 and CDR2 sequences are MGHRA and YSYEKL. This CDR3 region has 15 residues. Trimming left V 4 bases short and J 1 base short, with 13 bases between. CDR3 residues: CASSLGQGLQETQYF. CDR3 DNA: TGCGCCAGCAGCCTTGGGCAGGGGCTCCAAGAGACCCAGTACTTC.

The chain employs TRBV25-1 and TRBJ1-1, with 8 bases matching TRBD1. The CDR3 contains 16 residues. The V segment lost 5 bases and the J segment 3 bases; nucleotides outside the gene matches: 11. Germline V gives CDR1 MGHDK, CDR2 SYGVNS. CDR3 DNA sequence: TGTGCCAGCAGTCCTACCCGGACAGGGTTGTACACTGAAGCTTTCTTT. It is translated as CASSPTRTGLYTEAFF.

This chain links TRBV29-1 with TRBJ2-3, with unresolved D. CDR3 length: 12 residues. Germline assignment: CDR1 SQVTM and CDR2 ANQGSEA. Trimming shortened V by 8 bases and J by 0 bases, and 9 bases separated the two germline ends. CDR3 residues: CSLASSTDTQYF. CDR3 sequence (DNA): TGCAGCCTTGCTTCTAGCACAGATACGCAGTATTTT.

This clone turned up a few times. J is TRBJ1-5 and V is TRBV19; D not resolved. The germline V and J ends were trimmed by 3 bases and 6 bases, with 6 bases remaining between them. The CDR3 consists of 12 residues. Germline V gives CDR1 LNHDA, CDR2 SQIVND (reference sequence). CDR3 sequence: CASSMGSQPQHF. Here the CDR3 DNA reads TGTGCCAGTAGTATGGGTAGTCAGCCCCAGCATTTT.

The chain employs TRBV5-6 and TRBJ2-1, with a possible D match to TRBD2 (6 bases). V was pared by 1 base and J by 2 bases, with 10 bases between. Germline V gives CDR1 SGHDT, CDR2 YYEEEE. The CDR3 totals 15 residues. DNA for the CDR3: TGTGCCAGCAGCTTGCGCAGCGGGCCCTACAATGAGCAGTTCTTC. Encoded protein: CASSLRSGPYNEQFF.

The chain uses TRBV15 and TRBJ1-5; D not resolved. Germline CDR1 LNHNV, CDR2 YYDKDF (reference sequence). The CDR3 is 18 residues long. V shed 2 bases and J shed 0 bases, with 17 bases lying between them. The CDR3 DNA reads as TGTGCCACCAGCAGAAAACGGACCCTCCATTATAGCAATCAGCCCCAGCATTTT. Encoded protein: CATSRKRTLHYSNQPQHF.

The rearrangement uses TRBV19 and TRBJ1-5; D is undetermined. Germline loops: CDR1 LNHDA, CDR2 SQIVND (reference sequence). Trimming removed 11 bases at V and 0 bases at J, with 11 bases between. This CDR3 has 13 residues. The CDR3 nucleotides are TGTGCCGGCGGGAGGCCTAGCAATCAGCCCCAGCATTTT. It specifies CAGGRPSNQPQHF.

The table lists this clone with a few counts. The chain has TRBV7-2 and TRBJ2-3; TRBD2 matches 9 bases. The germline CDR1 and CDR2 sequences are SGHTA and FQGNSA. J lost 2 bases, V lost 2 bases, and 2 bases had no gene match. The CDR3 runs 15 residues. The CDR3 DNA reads TGTGCCAGCAGCTTACAGCGGGGGGCCACAGATACGCAGTATTTT. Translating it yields CASSLQRGATDTQYF.

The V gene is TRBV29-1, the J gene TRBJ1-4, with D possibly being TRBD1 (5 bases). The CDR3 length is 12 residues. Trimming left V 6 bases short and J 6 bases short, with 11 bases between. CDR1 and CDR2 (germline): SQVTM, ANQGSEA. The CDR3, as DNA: TGCAGCGTCGGGACCTCTGATGAAAAACTGTTTTTT. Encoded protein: CSVGTSDEKLFF.

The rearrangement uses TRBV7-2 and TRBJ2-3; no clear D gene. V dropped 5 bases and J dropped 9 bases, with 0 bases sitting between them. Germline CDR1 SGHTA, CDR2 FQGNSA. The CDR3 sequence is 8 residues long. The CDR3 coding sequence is TGTGCCAGCAGCACGCAGTATTTT. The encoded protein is CASSTQYF.

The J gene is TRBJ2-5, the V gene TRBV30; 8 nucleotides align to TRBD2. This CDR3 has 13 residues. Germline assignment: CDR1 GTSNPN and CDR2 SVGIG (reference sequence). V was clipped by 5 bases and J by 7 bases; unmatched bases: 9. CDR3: CAWAGLGGGTQYF. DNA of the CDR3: TGTGCCTGGGCGGGACTAGGAGGGGGGACCCAGTACTTC.

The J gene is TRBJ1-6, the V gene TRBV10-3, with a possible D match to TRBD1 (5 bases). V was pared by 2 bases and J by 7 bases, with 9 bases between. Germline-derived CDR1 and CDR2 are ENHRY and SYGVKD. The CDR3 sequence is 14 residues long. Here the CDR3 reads CAISEPGPNSPLHF. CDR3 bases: TGTGCCATCAGTGAGCCGGGACCCAATTCACCCCTCCACTTT.

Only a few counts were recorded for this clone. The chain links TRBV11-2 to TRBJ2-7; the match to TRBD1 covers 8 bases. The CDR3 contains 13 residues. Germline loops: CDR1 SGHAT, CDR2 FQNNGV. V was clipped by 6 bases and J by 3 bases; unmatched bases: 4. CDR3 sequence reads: CASRSDRDYEQYF. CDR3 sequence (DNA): TGTGCCAGCAGATCGGACAGGGACTACGAGCAGTACTTC.

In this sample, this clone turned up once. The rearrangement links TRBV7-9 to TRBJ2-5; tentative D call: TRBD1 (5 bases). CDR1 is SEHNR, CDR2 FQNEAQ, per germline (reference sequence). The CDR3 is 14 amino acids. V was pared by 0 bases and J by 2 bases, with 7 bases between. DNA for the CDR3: TGTGCCAGCAGCTTAGCCGACAGACAAGAGACCCAGTACTTC. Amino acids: CASSLADRQETQYF.

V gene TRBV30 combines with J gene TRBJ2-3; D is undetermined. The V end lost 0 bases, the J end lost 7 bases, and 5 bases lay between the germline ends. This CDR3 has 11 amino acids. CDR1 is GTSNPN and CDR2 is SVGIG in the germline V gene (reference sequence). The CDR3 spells CAWSVPHTQYF. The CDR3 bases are TGTGCCTGGAGTGTACCTCATACGCAGTATTTT.

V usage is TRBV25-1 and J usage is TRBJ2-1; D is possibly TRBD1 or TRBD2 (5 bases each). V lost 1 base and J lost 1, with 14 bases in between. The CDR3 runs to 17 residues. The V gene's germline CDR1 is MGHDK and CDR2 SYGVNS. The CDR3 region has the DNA TGTGCCAGCAGTGAATCCCAAGGGACGGGATCCTACAATGAGCAGTTCTTC. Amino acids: CASSESQGTGSYNEQFF.

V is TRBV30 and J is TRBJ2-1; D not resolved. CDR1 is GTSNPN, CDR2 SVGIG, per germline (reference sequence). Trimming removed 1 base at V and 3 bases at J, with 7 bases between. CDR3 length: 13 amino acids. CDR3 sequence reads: CAWSGLSYNEQFF. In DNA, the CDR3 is TGTGCCTGGAGTGGACTGAGCTACAATGAGCAGTTCTTC.

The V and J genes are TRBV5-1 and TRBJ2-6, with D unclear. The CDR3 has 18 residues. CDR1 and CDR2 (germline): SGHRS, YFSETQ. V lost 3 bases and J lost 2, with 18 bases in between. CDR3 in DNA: TGCGCCAGCAGCTCCCTTCGCCATGCGGAGCCTGGGGCCAACGTCCTGACTTTC. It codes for CASSSLRHAEPGANVLTF. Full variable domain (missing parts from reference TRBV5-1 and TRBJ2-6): KAGVTQTPRYLIKTRGQQVTLSCSPISGHRSVSWYQQTPGQGLQFLFEYFSETQRNKGNFPGRFSGRQFSNSRSEMNVSTLELGDSALYLCASSSLRHAEPGANVLTFGAGSRLTVL.

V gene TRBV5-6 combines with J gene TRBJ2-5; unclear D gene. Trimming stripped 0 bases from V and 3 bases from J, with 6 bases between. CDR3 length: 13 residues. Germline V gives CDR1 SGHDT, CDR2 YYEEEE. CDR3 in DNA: TGTGCCAGCAGCTTGGGTTCAGAAGAGACCCAGTACTTC. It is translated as CASSLGSEETQYF.